Sequencing of this TCR beta chain was carried out in a study of early T cells in non-severe SARS-CoV-2 infection. In the study overall: Sequencing targeted bulk RNA from unsorted whole blood, leaving chains unpaired. Overall study results and limits: In VDJdb matching, anti-spike CD8 responses were favored while private and CD4 specificities went missing.

Individual cDNA molecules carried attached unique molecular identifiers. TCRdb re-derived calls from the 5' RACE reads in MiXCR, one entry per CDR3 protein. This table holds roughly 35,000 distinct CDR3 sequences, around 9% found once. CDR1 and CDR2 from the germline V gene are ENHRY and SYGVKD. The CDR3 is 12 residues long. The V end was cut by 10 bases, the J end by 1 base, with 10 bases between. The sample holds a few counts of this clonotype. Its cognate antigen is unknown. Sequenced: whole blood. The gene calls are TRBV10-3 and TRBJ1-1; D is unclear. This TCR derives from an adult who was a healthcare worker with PCR-confirmed SARS-CoV-2 infection or an uninfected control (not recorded which). DNA for the CDR3: TGTGCCACCCGACGGACGAACACTGAAGCTTTCTTT. It specifies CATRRTNTEAFF.